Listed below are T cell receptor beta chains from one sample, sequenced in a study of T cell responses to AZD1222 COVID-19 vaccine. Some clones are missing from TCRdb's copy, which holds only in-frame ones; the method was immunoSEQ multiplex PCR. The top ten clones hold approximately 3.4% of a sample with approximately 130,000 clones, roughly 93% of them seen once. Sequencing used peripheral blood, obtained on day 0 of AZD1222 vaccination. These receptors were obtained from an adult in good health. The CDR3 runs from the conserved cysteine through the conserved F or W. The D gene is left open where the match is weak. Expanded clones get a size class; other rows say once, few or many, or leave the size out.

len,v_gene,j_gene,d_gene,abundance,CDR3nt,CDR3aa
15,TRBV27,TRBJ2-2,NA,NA,TGTGCCAGCAGTCCCCGGTTGGGGAACACCGGGGAGCTGTTTTTT,CASSPRLGNTGELFF
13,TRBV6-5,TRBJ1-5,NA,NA,TGTGCCAGCAGCACAGGTGGCAATCAGCCCCAGCATTTT,CASSTGGNQPQHF
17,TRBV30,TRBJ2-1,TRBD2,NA,TGTGCCTGGAGTGCGCCCGCCGGAGGGAGGGCTACAAATGAGCAGTTCTTC,CAWSAPAGGRATNEQFF
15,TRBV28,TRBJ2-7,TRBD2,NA,TGTGCCAGCAGTTCAAAGAAGGGAGGGTTCTACGAGCAGTACTTC,CASSSKKGGFYEQYF
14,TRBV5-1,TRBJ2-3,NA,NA,TGCGCCAGCAGCCCCGGGCCCTCTAGTGATACGCAGTATTTT,CASSPGPSSDTQYF
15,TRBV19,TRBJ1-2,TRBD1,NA,TGTGCCAGTAGTACGACACAGGGGGCGCGTAATGGCTACACCTTC,CASSTTQGARNGYTF
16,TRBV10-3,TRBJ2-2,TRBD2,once,TGTGCCATCGGTCCTAGCGGGAGGGCCGGTACCGGGGAGCTGTTTTTT,CAIGPSGRAGTGELFF
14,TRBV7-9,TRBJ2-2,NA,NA,TGTGCCGCCAAGCTTCAGGGGATGCCCGGGGAGCTGTTTTTT,CAAKLQGMPGELFF
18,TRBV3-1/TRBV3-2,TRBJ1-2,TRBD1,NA,TGTGCCAGCAGCCCAGGACCGGGACAGCTTCACCTTAACTATGGCTACACCTTC,CASSPGPGQLHLNYGYTF
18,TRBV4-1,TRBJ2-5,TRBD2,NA,TGCGCCAGCAGCCCAGAGTTCTATCGGGAGGCCCCTGGTCGGACCCAGTACTTC,CASSPEFYREAPGRTQYF
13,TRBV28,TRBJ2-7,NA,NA,TGTGCCAGCAGAACAGGGATCTCCTACGAGCAGTACTTC,CASRTGISYEQYF
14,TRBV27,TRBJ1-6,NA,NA,TGTGCCAGCACAACAACGGTGGGGGGCTCACCCCTCCACTTT,CASTTTVGGSPLHF
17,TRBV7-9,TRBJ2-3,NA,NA,TGTGCCAGCAGCTGGGGACCAGGGGGGACGAGCACAGATACGCAGTATTTT,CASSWGPGGTSTDTQYF
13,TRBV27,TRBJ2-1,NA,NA,TGTGCCAGCAGTTTAGGCTCCTACAATGAGCAGTTCTTC,CASSLGSYNEQFF
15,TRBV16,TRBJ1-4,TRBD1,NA,TGTGCCAGCAGCCGGCAGGGGGGTACTAATGAAAAACTGTTTTTT,CASSRQGGTNEKLFF
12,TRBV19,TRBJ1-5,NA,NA,TGTGCCAGTAGTCAGGGACGCCAGCCCCAGCATTTT,CASSQGRQPQHF
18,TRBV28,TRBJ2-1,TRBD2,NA,TGTGCCAGCAACCAACTAGCGGGAGGGCCAATTTCGGACCATGAGCAGTTCTTC,CASNQLAGGPISDHEQFF
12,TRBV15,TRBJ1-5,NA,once,TGTGCCACTGGTAGAAGCAATCAGCCCCAGCATTTT,CATGRSNQPQHF
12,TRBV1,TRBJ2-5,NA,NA,TGCACCAGCCCCCCGACTAGCTCGACCCAGTACTTC,CTSPPTSSTQYF
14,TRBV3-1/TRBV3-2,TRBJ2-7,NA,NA,TGTGCCAGCAGCTTTAGCGGGACAGCGGACGAGCAGTACTTC,CASSFSGTADEQYF
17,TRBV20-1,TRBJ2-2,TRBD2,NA,TGCAGTGCTAGTCTAGCGGGAGAGAATGCGAACACCGGGGAGCTGTTTTTT,CSASLAGENANTGELFF
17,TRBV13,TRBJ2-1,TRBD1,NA,TGTGCCAGCAGCTTAGCCTCAACAGGGGAACACTACAATGAGCAGTTCTTC,CASSLASTGEHYNEQFF
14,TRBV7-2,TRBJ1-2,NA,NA,TGTGCCAGCAGCTTAGTGCCAGAGAGCTATGGCTACACCTTC,CASSLVPESYGYTF
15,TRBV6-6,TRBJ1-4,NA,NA,TGTGCCAGCAGTCCCGACCCTGCAACTAATGAAAAACTGTTTTTT,CASSPDPATNEKLFF
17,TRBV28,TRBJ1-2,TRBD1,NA,TGTGCCAGCAGTCCAGGGACAGGGACCAAACCTAACTATGGCTACACCTTC,CASSPGTGTKPNYGYTF
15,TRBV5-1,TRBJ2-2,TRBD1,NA,TGCGCCAGCAGCTTGACGGGACAGGGTCCCGGGGAGCTGTTTTTT,CASSLTGQGPGELFF
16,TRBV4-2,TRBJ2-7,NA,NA,TGTGCCAGCAGCCAAGCTGCCACACAGGGAACTTACGAGCAGTACTTC,CASSQAATQGTYEQYF
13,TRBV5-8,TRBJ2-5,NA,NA,TGTGCCAGCAGCTTGTATGGCAGGCAGACCCAGTACTTC,CASSLYGRQTQYF
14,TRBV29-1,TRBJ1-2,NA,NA,TGCAGCGTTGGGATAACAGGACGGAACTATGGCTACACCTTC,CSVGITGRNYGYTF
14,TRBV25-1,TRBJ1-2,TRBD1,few,TGTGCCAGCAGTGAACCGGACAGGGGCTATGGCTACACCTTC,CASSEPDRGYGYTF
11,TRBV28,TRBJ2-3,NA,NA,TGTGCCAGCAGCCTATCGGGGGCGCAGTATTTT,CASSLSGAQYF
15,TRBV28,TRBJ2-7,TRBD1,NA,TGTGCCAGCAGTACAGGACGGACAGGGTACTACGAGCAGTACTTC,CASSTGRTGYYEQYF
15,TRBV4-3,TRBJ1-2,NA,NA,TGCGCCAGCAGCCACGCCGCGGGCGGGGTTGATGGCTACACCTTC,CASSHAAGGVDGYTF
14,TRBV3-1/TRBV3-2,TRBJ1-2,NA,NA,TGTGCCAGCAGCCAAGGAGGCAGGGTACATGGCTACACCTTC,CASSQGGRVHGYTF
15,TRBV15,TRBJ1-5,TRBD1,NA,TGTGCCACCAGGCTCGACAGGGGTAGCAATCAGCCCCAGCATTTT,CATRLDRGSNQPQHF
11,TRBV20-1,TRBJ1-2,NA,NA,TGCAGTGCTACTTGGAACTATGGCTACACCTTC,CSATWNYGYTF
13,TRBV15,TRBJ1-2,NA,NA,TGTGCCACCAGCAGAGACGAACACTATGGCTACACCTTC,CATSRDEHYGYTF
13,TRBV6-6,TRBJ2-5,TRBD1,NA,TGTGCCAGCAGAATGGACAGGGGAGAGACCCAGTACTTC,CASRMDRGETQYF
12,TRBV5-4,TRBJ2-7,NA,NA,TGTGCCAGCAGCTTATATGAATACGAGCAGTACTTC,CASSLYEYEQYF
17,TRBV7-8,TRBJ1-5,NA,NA,TGTGCCAGCAGCTCGATGTCAGGGTCTTGGCAAGATCAGCCCCAGCATTTT,CASSSMSGSWQDQPQHF
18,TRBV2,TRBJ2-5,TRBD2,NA,TGTGCCAGCAGGCGGGGGAGGATTGCGGCGGAATACCAAGAGACCCAGTACTTC,CASRRGRIAAEYQETQYF
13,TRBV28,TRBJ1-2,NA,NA,TGTGCCAGCTTGGGAGTAACTAACTATGGCTACACCTTC,CASLGVTNYGYTF
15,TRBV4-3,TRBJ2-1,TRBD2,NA,TGCGCCAGCAGCCAAGGCGCGGGGGAATACAATGAGCAGTTCTTC,CASSQGAGEYNEQFF
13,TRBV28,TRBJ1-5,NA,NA,TGTGCCAGCAGTACAGTGAGCAATCAGCCCCAGCATTTT,CASSTVSNQPQHF
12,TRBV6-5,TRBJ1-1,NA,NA,TGTGCCAGCAGACACCTGAACACTGAAGCTTTCTTT,CASRHLNTEAFF
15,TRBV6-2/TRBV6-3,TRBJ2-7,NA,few,TGTGCCAGCAGTTCTCGTCAGACTGGCTACTACGAGCAGTACTTC,CASSSRQTGYYEQYF
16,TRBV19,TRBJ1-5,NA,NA,TGTGCCAGTAGTATAGGGTCGTGGCAGGATAATCAGCCCCAGCATTTT,CASSIGSWQDNQPQHF
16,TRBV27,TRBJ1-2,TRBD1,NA,TGTGCCAGCAGTCTAGACCCCCTGACAGGGTTGGGGGGCTACACCTTC,CASSLDPLTGLGGYTF